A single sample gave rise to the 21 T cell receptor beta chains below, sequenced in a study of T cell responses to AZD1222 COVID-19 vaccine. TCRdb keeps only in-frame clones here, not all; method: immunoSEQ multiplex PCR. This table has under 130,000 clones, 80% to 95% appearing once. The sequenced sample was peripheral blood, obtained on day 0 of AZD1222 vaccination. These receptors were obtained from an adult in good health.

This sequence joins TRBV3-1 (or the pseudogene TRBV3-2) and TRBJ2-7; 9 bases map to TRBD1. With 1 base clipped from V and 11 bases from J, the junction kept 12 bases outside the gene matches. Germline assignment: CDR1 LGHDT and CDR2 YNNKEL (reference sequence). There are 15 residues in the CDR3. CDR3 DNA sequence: TGTGCCAGCAGCCAAGTGGGGGGACAGGGAGCCCCCAAGTACTTC. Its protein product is CASSQVGGQGAPKYF.

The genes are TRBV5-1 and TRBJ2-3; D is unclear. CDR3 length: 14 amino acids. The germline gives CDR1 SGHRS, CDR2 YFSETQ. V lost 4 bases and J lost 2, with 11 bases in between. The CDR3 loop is CASSRGLDTDTQYF. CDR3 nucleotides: TGCGCCAGCAGCCGTGGGCTCGACACAGATACGCAGTATTTT.

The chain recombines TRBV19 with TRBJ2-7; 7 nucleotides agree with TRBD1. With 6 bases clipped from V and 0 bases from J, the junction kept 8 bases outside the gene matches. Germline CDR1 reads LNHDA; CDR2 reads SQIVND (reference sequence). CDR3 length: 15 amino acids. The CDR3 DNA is TGTGCCAGTAGCTCCCACGGGGACAGCTCCTACGAGCAGTACTTC. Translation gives CASSSHGDSSYEQYF.

The CDR3 bases are TGTGCCAGCAGTCCCCGTCCGACAGTACAAGAGACCCAGTACTTC. It encodes CASSPRPTVQETQYF. The chain uses TRBV27 and TRBJ2-5, with a tentative D call TRBD1 (5 bases). Trimming pared 5 bases from V and 2 bases from J, leaving 15 bases between. Germline loops: CDR1 MNHEY, CDR2 SMNVEV (reference sequence). The CDR3 covers 15 residues.

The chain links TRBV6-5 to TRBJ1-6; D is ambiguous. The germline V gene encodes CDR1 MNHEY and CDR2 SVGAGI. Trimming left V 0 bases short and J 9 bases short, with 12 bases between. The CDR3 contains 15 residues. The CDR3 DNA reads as TGTGCCAGCAGTTACTCGTTGGGTGGAAGTTCACCCCTCCACTTT. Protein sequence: CASSYSLGGSSPLHF.

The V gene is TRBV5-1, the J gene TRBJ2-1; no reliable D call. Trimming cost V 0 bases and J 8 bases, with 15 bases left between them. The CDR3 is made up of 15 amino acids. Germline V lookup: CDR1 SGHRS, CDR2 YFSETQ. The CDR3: CASSLEGPPRDEQFF. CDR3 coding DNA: TGCGCCAGCAGCTTGGAGGGCCCACCCCGAGATGAGCAGTTCTTC.

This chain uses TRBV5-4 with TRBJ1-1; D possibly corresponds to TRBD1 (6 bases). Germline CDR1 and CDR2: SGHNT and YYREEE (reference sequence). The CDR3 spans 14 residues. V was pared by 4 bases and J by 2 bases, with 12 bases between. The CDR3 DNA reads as TGTGCCAGCAGCCGAGGGGGGGGAAACACTGAAGCTTTCTTT. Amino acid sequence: CASSRGGGNTEAFF.

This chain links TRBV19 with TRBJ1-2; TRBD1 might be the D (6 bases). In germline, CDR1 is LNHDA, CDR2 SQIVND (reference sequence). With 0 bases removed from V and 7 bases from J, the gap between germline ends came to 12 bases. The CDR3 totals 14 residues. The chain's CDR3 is CASSIEEGGAGYTF. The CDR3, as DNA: TGTGCCAGTAGTATAGAAGAGGGGGGCGCTGGCTACACCTTC.

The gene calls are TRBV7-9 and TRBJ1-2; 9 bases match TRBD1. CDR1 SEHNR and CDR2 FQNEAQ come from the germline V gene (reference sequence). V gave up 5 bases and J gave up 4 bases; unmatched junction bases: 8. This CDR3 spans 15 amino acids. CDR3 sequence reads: CASSLQGAWGYGYTF. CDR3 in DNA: TGTGCCAGCAGCCTACAGGGGGCCTGGGGCTATGGCTACACCTTC.

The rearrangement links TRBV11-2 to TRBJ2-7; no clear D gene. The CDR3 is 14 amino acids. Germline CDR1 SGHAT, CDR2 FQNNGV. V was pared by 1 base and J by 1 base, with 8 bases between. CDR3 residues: CASSLVLSSYEQYF. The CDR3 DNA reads TGTGCCAGCAGCTTAGTATTATCGTCCTACGAGCAGTACTTC.

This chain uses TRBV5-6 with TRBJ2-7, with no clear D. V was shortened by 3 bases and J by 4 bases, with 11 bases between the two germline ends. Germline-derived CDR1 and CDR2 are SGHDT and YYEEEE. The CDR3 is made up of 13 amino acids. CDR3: CASSSGSWYEQYF. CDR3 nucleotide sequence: TGTGCCAGCAGCTCCGGGTCGTGGTACGAGCAGTACTTC.

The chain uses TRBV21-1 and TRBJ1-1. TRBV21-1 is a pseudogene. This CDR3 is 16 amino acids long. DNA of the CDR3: TGTGCCAGCAGCGCAGAGGGGGGCAGGGCAACCCCTGAAGCTTTCTTT. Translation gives CASSAEGGRATPEAFF.

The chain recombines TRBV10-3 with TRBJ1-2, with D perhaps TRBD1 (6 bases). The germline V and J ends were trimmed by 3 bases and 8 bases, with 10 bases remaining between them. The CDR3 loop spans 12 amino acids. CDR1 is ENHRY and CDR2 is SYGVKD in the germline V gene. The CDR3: CAISDRGWGYTF. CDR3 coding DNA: TGTGCCATCAGTGACAGGGGTTGGGGCTACACCTTC.

As DNA, the CDR3 is TGTGCCAGCAGCCGCCGCGGGGACGGGCGAGACGAGCAGTACTTC. It encodes CASSRRGDGRDEQYF. The chain recombines TRBV11-2 with TRBJ2-7; weak D call: TRBD2 (6 bases). Germline V gives CDR1 SGHAT, CDR2 FQNNGV. The V and J ends lost 5 bases and 5 bases respectively, with 19 bases between them. The CDR3 has 15 residues.

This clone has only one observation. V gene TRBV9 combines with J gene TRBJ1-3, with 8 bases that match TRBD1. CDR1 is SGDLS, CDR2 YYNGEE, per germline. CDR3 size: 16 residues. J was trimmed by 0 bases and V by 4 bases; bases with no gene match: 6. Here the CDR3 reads CASSQTQGDSGNTIYF. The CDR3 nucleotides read TGTGCCAGCAGCCAAACACAGGGGGACTCTGGAAACACCATATATTTT.

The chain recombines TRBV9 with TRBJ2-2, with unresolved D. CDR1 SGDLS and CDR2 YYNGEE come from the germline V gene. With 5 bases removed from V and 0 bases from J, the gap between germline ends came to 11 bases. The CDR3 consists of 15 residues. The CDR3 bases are TGTGCCAGCAGACGACGGGCGGCGAACACCGGGGAGCTGTTTTTT. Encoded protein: CASRRRAANTGELFF.

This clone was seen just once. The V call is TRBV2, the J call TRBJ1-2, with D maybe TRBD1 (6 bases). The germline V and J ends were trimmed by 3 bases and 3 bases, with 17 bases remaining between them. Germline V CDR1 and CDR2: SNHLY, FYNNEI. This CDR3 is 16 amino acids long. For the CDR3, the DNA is TGTGCCAGCAGTGATAGGGGGGTTGGGGCCTACTATGGCTACACCTTC. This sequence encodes CASSDRGVGAYYGYTF.

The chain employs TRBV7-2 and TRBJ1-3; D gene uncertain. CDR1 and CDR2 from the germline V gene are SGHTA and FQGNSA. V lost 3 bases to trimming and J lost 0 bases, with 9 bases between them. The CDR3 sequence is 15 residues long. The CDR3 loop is CASSFFGFSGNTIYF. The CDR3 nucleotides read TGTGCCAGCAGCTTTTTTGGATTCTCTGGAAACACCATATATTTT.

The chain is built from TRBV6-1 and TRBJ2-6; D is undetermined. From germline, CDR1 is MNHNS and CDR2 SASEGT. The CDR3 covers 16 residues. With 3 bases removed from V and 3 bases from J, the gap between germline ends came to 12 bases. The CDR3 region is CASSDLGGDGANVLTF. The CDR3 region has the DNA TGTGCCAGCAGTGATCTTGGTGGGGATGGGGCCAACGTCCTGACTTTC.

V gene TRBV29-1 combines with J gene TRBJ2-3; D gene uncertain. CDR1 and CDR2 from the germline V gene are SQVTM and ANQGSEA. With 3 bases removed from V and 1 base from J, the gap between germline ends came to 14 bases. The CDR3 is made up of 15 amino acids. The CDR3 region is CSVDGIQGRTDTQYF. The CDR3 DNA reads TGCAGCGTTGATGGGATACAAGGACGCACAGATACGCAGTATTTT.

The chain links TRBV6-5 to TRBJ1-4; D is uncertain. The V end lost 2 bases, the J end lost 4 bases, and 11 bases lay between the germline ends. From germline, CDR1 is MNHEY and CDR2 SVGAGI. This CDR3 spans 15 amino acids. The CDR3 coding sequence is TGTGCCAGCAGTTACCGGGGAGAGGTTAATGAAAAACTGTTTTTT. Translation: CASSYRGEVNEKLFF.